Sequencing of this T cell receptor beta chain was carried out in a study of blood T cell repertoires in COVID-19 (dated by TCRdb to between 2020 and 2021). With regard to the full study: Samples covering the acute and convalescent phases of COVID-19 were provided by collaborators in the United States, Italy and Spain. The prospective study material was composed of cDNA or gDNA derived from T cells, B-cell-depleted T cells, or PBMCs. The dataset comprised deeply sampled blood TCRbeta repertoires from subjects exposed to, actively infected with, or recovered from COVID-19. The repertoires were made available in a free public database intended to serve as a resource for research on the immune response to SARS-CoV-2. Samples came from the ongoing ImmuneRACE study (first 160 participants) plus 1,254 subjects from 6 global collaborators. The sample metadata nearly always contained a de-identified subject ID, COVID-19 status, age in years and sex. Where available, HLA class I and class II types were taken from metadata supplied by the sample provider and were not determined by assay-based typing.

Enrolling through a virtual design, the prospective study's participants ranged in age from roughly 18 to 95 years and lived across roughly 23 United States geographic areas. In the prospective study, cohorts were assigned on the basis of participant-reported clinical history obtained from a screening survey and a study questionnaire. Exposed participants were defined as having been in contact with someone with a PCR-confirmed or clinician-diagnosed COVID-19 case within 2 weeks of study entry. In the prospective study, mobile phlebotomists collected whole blood, serum and a nasopharyngeal or oropharyngeal swab from each participant. Over an approximately 2-month period, participants in the prospective study had the option of providing additional blood draws and questionnaires. Before DNA extraction, prospective study blood samples were shipped either frozen or at room temperature. This clone was counted only a few times. The clone's antigen remains unknown. Base qualities are not recorded, but no much larger clone differs from it by a single base.

TCRbeta CDR3 regions were amplified from genomic DNA by means of the immunoSEQ Assay, a bias-controlled multiplex PCR. As for the authors' bioinformatics: The number of nucleated cells in each sample was estimated by amplification of reference gene primers within the assay. To quantify the absolute abundance of each unique TCRbeta CDR3 rearrangement, sequence reads were collapsed and filtered. For each sample, productive Simpson clonality was calculated as the square root of Simpson's diversity index over productive rearrangements. TCRdb took over this immuneACCESS table, retaining in-frame rearrangements with V and J assigned. Such tables are incomplete; in checked studies, under half of the missing clones stem from an unresolved V gene, and the remainder is unexplained. V, J and clone size reflect that table, while D and trimming were determined from the DNA. In this sample the table shows 400,000 to 500,000 clones, about 88% of which occur a single time. Roughly 1.4% of the sample goes to the ten largest clones.

What the research found in general, with its limitations: The amount of clinical and demographic metadata varied by source and participant and was provided uncurated.

Sequences were obtained from PBMCs or T cells enriched from blood (not recorded which). The TCR originated in a young woman who had been exposed to COVID-19.

The CDR3 has the sequence CATSRDGDSLEQYF. The nucleotide sequence is TGTGCCACCAGCAGAGATGGGGACAGCCTCGAGCAGTACTTC. The V and J genes are TRBV15 and TRBJ2-7; 7 central nucleotides agree with TRBD1. In the germline V gene (reference sequence), CDR1 corresponds to LNHNV and CDR2 to YYDKDF. Taken from cysteine to phenylalanine, the CDR3 has 14 residues. Only CDR3 DNA is held: 42 bases, read in frame from base 1. Here V drops 0 bases and J drops 6 bases, and the junction holds 5 bases not matched to any gene. Here the CDR3 is joined to the reference TRBV15 and TRBJ2-7 genes, and the full variable domain is: DAMVIQNPRYQVTQFGKPVTLSCSQTLNHNVMYWYQQKSSQAPKLLFHYYDKDFNNEADTPDNFQSRRPNTSFCFLDIRSPGLGDTAMYLCATSRDGDSLEQYFGPGTRLTVT.